This TCR beta chain is from a study of blood T cell repertoires in COVID-19. In the study overall: PBMCs, B-cell-depleted T cells, or T cells were the source of the cDNA or gDNA that made up the material.

The protocol was immunoSEQ multiplex PCR, while the TCRdb copy is restricted to in-frame clones and leaves out a portion. The sample lists around 230,000 clones, about nine tenths occurring once. The CDR3 contains 15 residues. Germline CDR1 is KGHSY and CDR2 is FQNENV. The V end was cut by 0 bases, the J end by 4 bases, with 12 bases between. The sequence came from a man aged 50-59 years with COVID-19, enrolled during active disease. The chain is built from TRBV16 and TRBJ1-2; tentative D call: TRBD1 (6 bases). The material sequenced was peripheral blood. The CDR3 DNA follows: TGTGCCAGCAGCCAATCCAGGGGAAGGGTCTATGGCTACACCTTC. It codes for CASSQSRGRVYGYTF.